This T cell receptor beta chain derives from a study of blood T cell repertoires in COVID-19 (dated by TCRdb to between 2020 and 2021). Broadly, across the study: Samples from collaborators originated in the United States, Italy and Spain and spanned both the acute and convalescent phases of COVID-19. The prospective study material was composed of cDNA or gDNA derived from T cells, B-cell-depleted T cells, or PBMCs. The dataset comprised deeply sampled blood TCRbeta repertoires from subjects exposed to, actively infected with, or recovered from COVID-19. The repertoires were released in a freely available public database intended as a resource for research on the immune response to SARS-CoV-2. The samples were drawn from two sources: the first 160 participants of the ongoing ImmuneRACE study, and 1,254 subjects contributed by 6 global collaborators. A de-identified subject ID, COVID-19 status, age in years and sex were almost always included in the sample metadata. HLA class I and class II types, where available, came from metadata supplied by the sample provider rather than from assay-based typing. Beyond this particular receptor, the publication reports: How much clinical and demographic metadata was included differed by source and by participant, and the metadata was provided uncurated.

Participants in the prospective study were aged about 18 to 95 years, lived in more than 20 United States geographic areas, and enrolled through a virtual design. In the prospective study, participants were assigned to cohorts based on the clinical history participants reported in a screening survey and a study questionnaire. Recovered participants in ImmuneRACE Cohort 3 were defined as having two consecutive negative NP/OP PCR tests, clearance from a healthcare professional, or resolution of symptoms. In the prospective study, whole blood, serum and a nasopharyngeal or oropharyngeal swab were collected from each participant by mobile phlebotomists. Over a roughly 2-month period, participants in the prospective study had the option of providing additional blood draws and questionnaires. Before DNA extraction, prospective study blood samples were shipped either frozen or at room temperature. TCRbeta CDR3 regions were amplified from genomic DNA by means of the immunoSEQ Assay, a bias-controlled multiplex PCR. Per the original workflow: The number of nucleated cells in each sample was estimated by amplification of reference gene primers within the assay. To quantify the absolute abundance of each unique TCRbeta CDR3 rearrangement, sequence reads were collapsed and filtered. Productive Simpson clonality was computed per sample as the square root of Simpson's diversity index over productive rearrangements. TCRdb holds this immuneACCESS table with in-frame rearrangements only. Some clones are missing; in checked studies, unresolved V genes explain under half, and the rest has no known cause. That table is the source of V, J and clone size, and D and trimming were worked out from the DNA. Present in this sample are approximately 150,000 clones, approximately 82% of which were seen just once. Clones ranked in the top ten supply 13% to 15% of the sample.

Spanning cysteine to phenylalanine, the CDR3 consists of 18 amino acids. Here the CDR3 DNA is all that survives: 54 bases in frame from base 1. This clone was seen only once. The antigen it binds to is not known. No clone much larger than this one lies a single base away; base qualities are absent. Material for sequencing was PBMCs or T cells enriched from blood (not recorded which). The rearranged chain carries TRBV21-1 and TRBJ1-5; the D call in the table, TRBD1, was not verified against the DNA. TRBV21-1 is tagged as a pseudogene. This sequence originates from a man aged 50-60 years who had recovered from COVID-19. The CDR3 in this case is CATHARDRGRWSNQPQHF. The nucleotides read TGTGCCACCCACGCTAGGGACAGGGGAAGATGGAGCAATCAGCCCCAGCATTTT.